The sequence of this TCR beta chain was determined in a study of cytomegalovirus exposure and HLA in healthy donors. Study results and caveats: As a later analysis showed, several of the most significant clusters appeared to be linked to common viral pathogens.

The CDR3 sequence is 17 residues long. V was shortened by 0 bases and J by 5 bases, with 20 bases between the two germline ends. CDR1 SGDLS and CDR2 YYNGEE come from the germline V gene. PCR used 60 Vbeta primers and 13 Jbeta primers. Profiling relied on immunoSEQ multiplex PCR, and the TCRdb table lists in-frame clones only, not all of them. The data contain 170,000 or so clones, around 82% of them singletons. Note on this clone: Its target is not known.

The rearrangement uses TRBV9 and TRBJ2-5; TRBD2 might be the D (5 bases). The origin of this receptor is a man in his forties in good health and CMV-seronegative. The specimen was PBMCs. The CDR3 DNA sequence: TGTGCCAGCAGCGTAGGGGCTGGTAGCGTCCTCACCGAGACCCAGTACTTC. Its protein is CASSVGAGSVLTETQYF.